This T cell receptor (beta chain) originates from a study of CD8+CD57+ T cells in acquired aplastic anemia. Overall study: Sorted CD4+ plus CD8+ cells gave DNA averaging around 3 ug.

Study outcomes and limitations: A set of 25 to 30 CD8+ CDR3 sequences was shared between patients and controls, and these sequences appeared highly expressed in patients. Patients showed no significant difference from controls in CD8+ Simpson's diversity.

TCR beta VDJ and CDR3 were profiled, and genomic DNA was the template. TCRdb reprocessed the reads with MiXCR, giving one entry per CDR3 protein. The sample carries fewer than 150,000 distinct CDR3 sequences, 48% recorded once. Comments on this clonotype: The antigen remains undetermined.

V was clipped by 2 bases and J by 4 bases, with 18 bases between them. Germline CDR1 reads DFQATT; CDR2 reads SNEGSKA (reference sequence). The CDR3 covers 15 residues. The clonotype comes from a human donor in good health, serving as a control. The chain is built from TRBV20-1 and TRBJ2-7, with a weak D call TRBD2 (6 bases). The sample was sorted CD4+, CD8+, or CD8+CD57+ T cells (not recorded which) from PBMCs. In DNA form, the CDR3 reads TGCAGTGCTAGAAATAGGGCTAGCGCTTTGTACGAGCAGTACTTC. Translation: CSARNRASALYEQYF.